The TCR beta chain under discussion was sequenced for a study of neurological immune-mediated disorders. Overall study context: The study included about 35 multiple sclerosis patients, some 30 relapsing-remitting and 3 secondary progressive. Overall study findings and caveats: The study phylogenetically grouped the repertoires of 18 of 34 multiple sclerosis patients into one related-CDR3 cluster, a possible signature. Sharing of CDR3 amino acid sequences among expanded clones across subjects was absent, suggesting private repertoires in all groups.

This CDR3 is 15 amino acids long. Germline V gives CDR1 SGHRS, CDR2 YFSETQ. V lost 0 bases and J lost 3, with 13 bases in between. Synthesis of cDNA used 5'RACE (with 10-nucleotide random UMIs). MiXCR was run by TCRdb on the 5' RACE reads, yielding one entry per CDR3 protein. Of roughly 70,000 distinct CDR3 sequences listed, around 4.8% are singletons. Ten or more counts support this clonotype. The antigen is unknown. This receptor was identified in a woman aged 65 to 85 with multiple sclerosis. This chain connects TRBV5-1 to TRBJ2-7, with a weak D call TRBD1 (5 bases). The sequenced sample consisted of PBMCs. In DNA, the CDR3 is TGCGCCAGCAGCTTGGAAGCAGGGTCACTCTACGAGCAGTACTTC. It codes for CASSLEAGSLYEQYF.